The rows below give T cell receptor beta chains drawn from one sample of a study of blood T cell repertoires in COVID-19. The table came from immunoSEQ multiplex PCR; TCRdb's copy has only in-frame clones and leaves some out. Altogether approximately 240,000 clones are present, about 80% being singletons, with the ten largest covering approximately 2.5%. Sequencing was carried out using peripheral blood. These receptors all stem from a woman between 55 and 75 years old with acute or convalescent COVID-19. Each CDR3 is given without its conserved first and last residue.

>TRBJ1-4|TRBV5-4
ASSDPGQADEKLF
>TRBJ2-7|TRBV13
ASSRNGQGAYEQY
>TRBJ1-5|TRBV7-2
ASSSGGLNQPQH
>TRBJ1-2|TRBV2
ASTAGFGYT
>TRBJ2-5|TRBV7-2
ASSMSTSGGQETQY
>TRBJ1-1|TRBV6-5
ASRKGQNTEAF
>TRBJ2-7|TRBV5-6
ASSKPGGESSYEQY
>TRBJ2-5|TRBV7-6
ASSLGGPGQGLQETQY
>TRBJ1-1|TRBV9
ASSGQGSSAF
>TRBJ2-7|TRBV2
ASSGTGRYEQY
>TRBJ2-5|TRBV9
ASSVEGAGTQY
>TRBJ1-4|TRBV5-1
ASSLTGSTNEKLF
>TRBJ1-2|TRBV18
ASSPYSGTGESYT
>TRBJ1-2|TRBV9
ASSVVGGSAYGYT
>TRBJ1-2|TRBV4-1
ASSPDGTGTFGDYGYT
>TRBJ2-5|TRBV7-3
ASSQGGTQY
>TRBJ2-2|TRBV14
ASSLRQGGAGELF
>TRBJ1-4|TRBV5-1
ASSIGAGLGEKLF
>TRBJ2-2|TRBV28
ASSALRNTGELF
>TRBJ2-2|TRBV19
ASKGRGLADTGELF
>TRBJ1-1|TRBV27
ASSSRGAKNTEAF
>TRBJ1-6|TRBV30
AWDRVNSPLH
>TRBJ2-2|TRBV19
ASSVGGPRAGELF
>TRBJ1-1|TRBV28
ASSPTRMNTEAF
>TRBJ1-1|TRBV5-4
ASSSHVQGLNTEAF
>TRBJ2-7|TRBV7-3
ASSLGPQGYEQY
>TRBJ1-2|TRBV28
ASSSQESGVFDGYT
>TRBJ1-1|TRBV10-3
AISLSGVAEAF
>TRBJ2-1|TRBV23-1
ASSPHPRLRNEQF
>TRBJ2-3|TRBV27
ASSPTLAAGITDTQY
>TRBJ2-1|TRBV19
ASSIGGTGMYEQF
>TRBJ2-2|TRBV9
ANNRIHTGELF
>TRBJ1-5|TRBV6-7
ATPRQGKCQPQH
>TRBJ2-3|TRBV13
ASSLGTGPTDTQY
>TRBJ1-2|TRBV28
ASRPRTRIPSYGYT
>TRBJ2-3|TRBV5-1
ASSSGQGATTDTQY
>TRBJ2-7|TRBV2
ASRADREYEQY